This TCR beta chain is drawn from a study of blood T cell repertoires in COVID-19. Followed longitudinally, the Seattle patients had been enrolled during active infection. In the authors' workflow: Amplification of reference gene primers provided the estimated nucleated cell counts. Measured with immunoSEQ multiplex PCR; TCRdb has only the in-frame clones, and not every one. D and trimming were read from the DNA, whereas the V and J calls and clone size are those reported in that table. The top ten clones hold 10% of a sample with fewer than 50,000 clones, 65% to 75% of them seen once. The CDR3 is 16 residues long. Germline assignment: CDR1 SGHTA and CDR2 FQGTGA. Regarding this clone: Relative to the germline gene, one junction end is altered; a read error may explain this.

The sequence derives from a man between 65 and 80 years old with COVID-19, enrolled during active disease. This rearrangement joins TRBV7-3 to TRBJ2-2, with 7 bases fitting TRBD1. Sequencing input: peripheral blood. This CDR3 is CASSLRRGLGDRGAVF. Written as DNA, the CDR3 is TGTGCCAGCAGCTTAAGAAGGGGGCTCGGAGACCGGGGAGCTGTTTTT.